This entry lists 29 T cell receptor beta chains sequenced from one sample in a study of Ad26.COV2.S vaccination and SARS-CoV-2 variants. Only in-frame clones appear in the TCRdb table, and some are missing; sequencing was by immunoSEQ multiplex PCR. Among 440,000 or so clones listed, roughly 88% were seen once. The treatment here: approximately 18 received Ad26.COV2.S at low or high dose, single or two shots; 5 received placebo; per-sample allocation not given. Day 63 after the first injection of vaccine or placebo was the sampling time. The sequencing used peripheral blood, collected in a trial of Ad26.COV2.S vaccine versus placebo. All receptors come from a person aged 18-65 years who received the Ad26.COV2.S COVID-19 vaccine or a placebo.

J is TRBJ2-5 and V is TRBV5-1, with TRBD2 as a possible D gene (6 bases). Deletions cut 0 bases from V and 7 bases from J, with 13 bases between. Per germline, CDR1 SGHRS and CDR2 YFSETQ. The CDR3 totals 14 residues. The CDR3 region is CASSLEQGLGTQYF. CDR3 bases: TGCGCCAGCAGCTTGGAGCAGGGACTGGGGACCCAGTACTTC.

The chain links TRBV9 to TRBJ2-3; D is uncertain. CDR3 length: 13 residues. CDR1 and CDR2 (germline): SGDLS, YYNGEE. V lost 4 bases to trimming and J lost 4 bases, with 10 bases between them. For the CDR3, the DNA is TGTGCCAGCAGCCCCGATGTCCCAGATACGCAGTATTTT. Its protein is CASSPDVPDTQYF. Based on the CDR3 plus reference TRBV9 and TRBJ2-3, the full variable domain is DSGVTQTPKHLITATGQRVTLRCSPRSGDLSVYWYQQSLDQGLQFLIQYYNGEERAKGNILERFSAQQFPDLHSELNLSSLELGDSALYFCASSPDVPDTQYFGPGTRLTVL.

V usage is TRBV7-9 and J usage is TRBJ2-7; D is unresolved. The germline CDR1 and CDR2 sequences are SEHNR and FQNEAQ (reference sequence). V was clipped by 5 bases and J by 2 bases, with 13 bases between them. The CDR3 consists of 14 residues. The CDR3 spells CASSPLGLPYEQYF. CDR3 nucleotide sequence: TGTGCCAGCAGCCCGCTAGGCCTTCCCTACGAGCAGTACTTC.

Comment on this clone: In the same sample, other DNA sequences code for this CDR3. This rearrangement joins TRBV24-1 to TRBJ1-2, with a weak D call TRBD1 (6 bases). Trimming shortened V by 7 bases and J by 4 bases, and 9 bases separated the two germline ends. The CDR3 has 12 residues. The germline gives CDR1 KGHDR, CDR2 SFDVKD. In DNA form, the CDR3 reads TGTGCCACCAGCGAGGACAGCTATGGCTACACCTTC. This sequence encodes CATSEDSYGYTF.

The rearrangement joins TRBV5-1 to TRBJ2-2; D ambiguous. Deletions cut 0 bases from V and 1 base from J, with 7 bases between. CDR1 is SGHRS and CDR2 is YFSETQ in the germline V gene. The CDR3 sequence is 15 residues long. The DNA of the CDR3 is TGCGCCAGCAGCTTGGGGGGTAGGAACACCGGGGAGCTGTTTTTT. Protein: CASSLGGRNTGELFF.

The DNA for the CDR3 is TGTGCCATCGGACAATCCTACGAGCAGTACTTC. Its translation is CAIGQSYEQYF. The V and J genes are TRBV10-3 and TRBJ2-7; D may be TRBD1 (5 bases). This CDR3 has 11 amino acids. CDR1 ENHRY and CDR2 SYGVKD come from the germline V gene. V lost 8 bases, J lost 1 base, and 6 bases lay in between.

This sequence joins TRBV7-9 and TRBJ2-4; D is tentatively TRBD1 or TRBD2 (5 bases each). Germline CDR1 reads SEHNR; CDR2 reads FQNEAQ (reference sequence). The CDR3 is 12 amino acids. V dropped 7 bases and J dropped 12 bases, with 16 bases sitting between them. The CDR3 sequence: CASIEEGPGQYF. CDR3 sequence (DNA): TGTGCCAGCATTGAAGAGGGACCGGGTCAGTACTTC. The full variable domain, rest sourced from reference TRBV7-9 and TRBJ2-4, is DTGVSQNPRHKITKRGQNVTFRCDPISEHNRLYWYRQTLGQGPEFLTYFQNEAQLEKSRLLSDRFSAERPKGSFSTLEIQRTEQGDSAMYLCASIEEGPGQYFGAGTRLSVL.

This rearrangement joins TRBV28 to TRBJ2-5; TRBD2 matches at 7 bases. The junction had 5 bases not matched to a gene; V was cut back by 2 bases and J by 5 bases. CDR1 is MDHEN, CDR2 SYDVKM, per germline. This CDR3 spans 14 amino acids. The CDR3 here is CASSLAGERETQYF. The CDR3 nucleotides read TGTGCCAGCAGTTTAGCGGGAGAAAGGGAGACCCAGTACTTC.

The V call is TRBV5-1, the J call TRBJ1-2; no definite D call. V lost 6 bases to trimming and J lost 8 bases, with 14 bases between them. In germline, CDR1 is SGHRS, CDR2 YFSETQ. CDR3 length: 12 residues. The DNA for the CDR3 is TGCGCCAGCACCGATGTGGGTGGAGGCTACACCTTC. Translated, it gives CASTDVGGGYTF.

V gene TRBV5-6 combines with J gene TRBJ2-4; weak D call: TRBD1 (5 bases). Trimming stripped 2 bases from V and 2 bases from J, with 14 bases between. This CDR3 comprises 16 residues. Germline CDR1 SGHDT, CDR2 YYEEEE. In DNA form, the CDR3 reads TGTGCCAGCAGCTTAGGGGCGATTCGTACCAAAAACATTCAGTACTTC. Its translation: CASSLGAIRTKNIQYF.

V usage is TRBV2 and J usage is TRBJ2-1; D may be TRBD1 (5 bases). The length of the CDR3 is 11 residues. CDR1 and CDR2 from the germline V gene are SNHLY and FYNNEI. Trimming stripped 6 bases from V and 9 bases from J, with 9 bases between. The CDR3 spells CASRLGVEQFF. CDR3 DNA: TGTGCCAGCAGGCTAGGGGTTGAGCAGTTCTTC.

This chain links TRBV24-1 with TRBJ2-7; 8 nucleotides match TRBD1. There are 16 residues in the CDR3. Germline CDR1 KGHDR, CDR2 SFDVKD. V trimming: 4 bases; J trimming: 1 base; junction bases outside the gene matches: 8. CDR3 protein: CATSDPGRTGSYEQYF. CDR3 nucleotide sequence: TGTGCCACCAGTGACCCCGGGCGGACAGGGTCCTACGAGCAGTACTTC.

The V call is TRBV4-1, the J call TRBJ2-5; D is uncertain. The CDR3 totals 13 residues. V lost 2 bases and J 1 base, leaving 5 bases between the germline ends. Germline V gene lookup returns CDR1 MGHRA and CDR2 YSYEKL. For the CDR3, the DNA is TGCGCCAGCAGCCAACAGGTCCAAGAGACCCAGTACTTC. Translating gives CASSQQVQETQYF.

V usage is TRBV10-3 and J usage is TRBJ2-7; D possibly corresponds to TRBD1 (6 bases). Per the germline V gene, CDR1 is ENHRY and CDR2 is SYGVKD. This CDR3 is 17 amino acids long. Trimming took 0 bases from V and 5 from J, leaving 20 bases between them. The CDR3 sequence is CAISESAVGQGSHEQYF. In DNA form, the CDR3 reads TGTGCCATCAGTGAGTCGGCAGTCGGGCAGGGGAGCCACGAGCAGTACTTC.

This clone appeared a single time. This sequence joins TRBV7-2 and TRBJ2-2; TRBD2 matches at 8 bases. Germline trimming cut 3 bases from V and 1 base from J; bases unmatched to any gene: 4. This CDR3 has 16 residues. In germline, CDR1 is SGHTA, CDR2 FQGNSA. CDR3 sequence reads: CASSFRTSRNTGELFF. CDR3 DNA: TGTGCCAGCAGCTTCCGGACTAGCCGGAACACCGGGGAGCTGTTTTTT.

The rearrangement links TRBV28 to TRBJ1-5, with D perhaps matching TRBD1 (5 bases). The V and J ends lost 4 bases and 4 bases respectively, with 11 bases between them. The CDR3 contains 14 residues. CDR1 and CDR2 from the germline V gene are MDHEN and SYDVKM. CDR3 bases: TGTGCCAGCAGTTCGGTTTGGGGGAATCAGCCCCAGCATTTT. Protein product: CASSSVWGNQPQHF.

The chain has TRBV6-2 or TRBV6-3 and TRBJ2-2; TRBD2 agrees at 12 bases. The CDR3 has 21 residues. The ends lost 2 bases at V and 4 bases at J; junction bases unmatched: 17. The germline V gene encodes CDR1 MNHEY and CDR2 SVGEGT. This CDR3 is CASSYLYPTSGSIRGTGELFF. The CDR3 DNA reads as TGTGCCAGCAGTTACCTTTATCCGACTAGCGGGAGTATCCGGGGCACCGGGGAGCTGTTTTTT.

The CDR3 reads CASSVAGDPDTQYF. In DNA, the CDR3 is TGTGCCAGCAGCGTCGCGGGGGACCCAGATACGCAGTATTTT. The rearrangement uses TRBV9 and TRBJ2-3; 7 bases line up with TRBD2. V lost 2 bases and J lost 4; bases outside the gene matches: 4. CDR3 length: 14 residues. The V gene's germline CDR1 is SGDLS and CDR2 YYNGEE.

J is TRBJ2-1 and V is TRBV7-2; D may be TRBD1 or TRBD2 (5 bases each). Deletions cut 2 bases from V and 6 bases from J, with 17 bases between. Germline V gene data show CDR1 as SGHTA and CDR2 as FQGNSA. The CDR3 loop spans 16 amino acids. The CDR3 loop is CASSLRGGPLPNEQFF. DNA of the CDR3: TGTGCCAGCAGCTTACGTGGGGGACCCCTGCCCAATGAGCAGTTCTTC.

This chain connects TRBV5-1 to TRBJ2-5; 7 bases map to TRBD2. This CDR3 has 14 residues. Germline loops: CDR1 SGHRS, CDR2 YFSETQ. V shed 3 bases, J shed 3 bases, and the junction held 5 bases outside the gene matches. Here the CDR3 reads CASSWGGSEETQYF. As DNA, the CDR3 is TGCGCCAGCAGCTGGGGAGGGTCAGAAGAGACCCAGTACTTC.

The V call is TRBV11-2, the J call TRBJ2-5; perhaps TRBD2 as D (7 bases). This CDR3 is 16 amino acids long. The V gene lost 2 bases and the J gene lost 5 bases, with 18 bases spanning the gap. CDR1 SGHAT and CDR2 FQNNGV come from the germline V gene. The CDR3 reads CASSLWLASGGETQYF. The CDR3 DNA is TGTGCCAGCAGCTTATGGCTCGCCTCGGGGGGCGAGACCCAGTACTTC.

Written as DNA, the CDR3 is TGTGCCAGCAGTTACTTAGGACAGGGGGCTTACGAGCAGTACTTC. It translates to CASSYLGQGAYEQYF. The V gene is TRBV6-2 or TRBV6-3, the J gene TRBJ2-7, with TRBD1 identical over 11 bases. The CDR3 covers 15 residues. Trimming at V came to 1 base and at J to 4 bases, leaving 3 bases not matched to a gene. In germline, CDR1 is MNHEY, CDR2 SVGEGT.

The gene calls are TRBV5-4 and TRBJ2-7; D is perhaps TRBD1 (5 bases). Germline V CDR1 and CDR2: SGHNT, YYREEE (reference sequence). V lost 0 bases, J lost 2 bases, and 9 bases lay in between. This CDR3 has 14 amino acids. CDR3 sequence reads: CASSLGGSAYEQYF. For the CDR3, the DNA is TGTGCCAGCAGCTTGGGGGGCTCGGCCTACGAGCAGTACTTC.

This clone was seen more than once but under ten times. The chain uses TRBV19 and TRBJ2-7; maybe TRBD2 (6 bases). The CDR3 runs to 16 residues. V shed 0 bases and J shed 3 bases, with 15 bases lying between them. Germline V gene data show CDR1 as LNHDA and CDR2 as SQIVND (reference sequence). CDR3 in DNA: TGTGCCAGTAGTATAGAGGGCGGGACCCCCTACTACGAGCAGTACTTC. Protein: CASSIEGGTPYYEQYF.

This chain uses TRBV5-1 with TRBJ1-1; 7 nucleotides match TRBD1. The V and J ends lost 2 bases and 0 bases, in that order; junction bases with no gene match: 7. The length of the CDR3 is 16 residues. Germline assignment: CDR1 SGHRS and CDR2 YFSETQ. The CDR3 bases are TGCGCCAGCAGCTTAGGACAGGTTTTCTTGAACACTGAAGCTTTCTTT. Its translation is CASSLGQVFLNTEAFF.

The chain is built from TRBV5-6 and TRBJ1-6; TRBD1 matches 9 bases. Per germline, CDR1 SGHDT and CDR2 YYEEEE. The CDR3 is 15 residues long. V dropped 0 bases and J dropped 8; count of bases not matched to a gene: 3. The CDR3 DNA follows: TGTGCCAGCAGCTTGGTCGGGACAGGGCATTCACCCCTCCACTTT. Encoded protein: CASSLVGTGHSPLHF.

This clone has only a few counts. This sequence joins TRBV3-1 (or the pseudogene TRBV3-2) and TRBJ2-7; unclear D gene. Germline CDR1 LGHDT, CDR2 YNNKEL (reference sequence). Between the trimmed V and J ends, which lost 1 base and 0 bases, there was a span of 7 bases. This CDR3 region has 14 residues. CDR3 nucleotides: TGTGCCAGCAGCCAAGGGGATAGCTCCTACGAGCAGTACTTC. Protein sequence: CASSQGDSSYEQYF.

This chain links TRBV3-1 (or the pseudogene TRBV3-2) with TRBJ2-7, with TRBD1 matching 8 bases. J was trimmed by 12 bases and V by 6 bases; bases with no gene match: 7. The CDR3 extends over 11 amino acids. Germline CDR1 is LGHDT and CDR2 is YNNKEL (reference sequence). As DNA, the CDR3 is TGTGCCAGCAGGGCTACAGGGGGAGTGTACTTC. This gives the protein CASRATGGVYF.

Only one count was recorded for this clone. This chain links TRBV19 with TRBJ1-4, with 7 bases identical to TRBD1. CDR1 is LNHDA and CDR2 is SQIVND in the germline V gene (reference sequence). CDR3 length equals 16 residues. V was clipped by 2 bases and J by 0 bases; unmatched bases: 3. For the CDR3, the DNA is TGTGCCAGTAGTATATGGGACAGTGCAACTAATGAAAAACTGTTTTTT. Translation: CASSIWDSATNEKLFF.